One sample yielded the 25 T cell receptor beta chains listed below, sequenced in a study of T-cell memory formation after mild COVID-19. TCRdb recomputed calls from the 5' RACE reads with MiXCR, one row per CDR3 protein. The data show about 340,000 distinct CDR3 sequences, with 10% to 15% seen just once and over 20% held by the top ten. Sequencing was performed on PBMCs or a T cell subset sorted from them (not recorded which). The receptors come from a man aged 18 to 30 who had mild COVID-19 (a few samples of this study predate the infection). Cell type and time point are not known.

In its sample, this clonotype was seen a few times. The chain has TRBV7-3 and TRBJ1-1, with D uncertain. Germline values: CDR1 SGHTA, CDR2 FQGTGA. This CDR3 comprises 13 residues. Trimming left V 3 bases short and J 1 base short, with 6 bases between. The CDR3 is CASSFDENTEAFF. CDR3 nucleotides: TGTGCCAGCAGCTTCGACGAGAACACTGAAGCTTTCTTT.

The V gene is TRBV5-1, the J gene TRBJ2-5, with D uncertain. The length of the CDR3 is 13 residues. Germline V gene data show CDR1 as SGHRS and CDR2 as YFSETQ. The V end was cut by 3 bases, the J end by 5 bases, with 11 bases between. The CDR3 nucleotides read TGCGCCAGCAGCTCCGCGCCGTCCGAGACCCAGTACTTC. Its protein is CASSSAPSETQYF. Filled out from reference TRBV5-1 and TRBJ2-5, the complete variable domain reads KAGVTQTPRYLIKTRGQQVTLSCSPISGHRSVSWYQQTPGQGLQFLFEYFSETQRNKGNFPGRFSGRQFSNSRSEMNVSTLELGDSALYLCASSSAPSETQYFGPGTRLLVL.

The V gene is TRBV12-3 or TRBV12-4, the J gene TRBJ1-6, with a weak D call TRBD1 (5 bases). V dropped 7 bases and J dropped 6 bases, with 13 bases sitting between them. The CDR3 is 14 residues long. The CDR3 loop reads CASTRRGGNSPLHF. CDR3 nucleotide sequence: TGTGCCAGCACCCGCCGGGGGGGTAATTCACCCCTCCACTTT.

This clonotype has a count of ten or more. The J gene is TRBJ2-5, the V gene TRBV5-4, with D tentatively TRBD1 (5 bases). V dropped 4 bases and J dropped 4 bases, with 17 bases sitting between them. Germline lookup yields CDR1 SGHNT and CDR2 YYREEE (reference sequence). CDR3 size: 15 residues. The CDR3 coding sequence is TGTGCCAGCAGCCCCGAGCAGGGCTGGGGAGAGACCCAGTACTTC. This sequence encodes CASSPEQGWGETQYF.

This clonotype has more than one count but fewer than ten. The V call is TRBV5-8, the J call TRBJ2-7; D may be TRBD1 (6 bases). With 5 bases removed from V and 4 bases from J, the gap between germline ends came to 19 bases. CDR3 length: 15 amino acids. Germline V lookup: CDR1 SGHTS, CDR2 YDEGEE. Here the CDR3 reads CASRPGVGALYEQYF. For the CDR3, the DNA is TGTGCCAGCAGACCAGGGGTCGGGGCTTTGTACGAGCAGTACTTC.

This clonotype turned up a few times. CDR3 sequence (DNA): TGCGCCAGCAGCCAAGATTTGACGCGTTCAGGAAGCTATGGCTACACCTTC. It encodes CASSQDLTRSGSYGYTF. The chain has TRBV4-3 and TRBJ1-2; no firm D call. CDR1 and CDR2 (germline): LGHNA, YSLEER. Trimming removed 0 bases at V and 4 bases at J, with 18 bases between. The CDR3 is made up of 17 amino acids.

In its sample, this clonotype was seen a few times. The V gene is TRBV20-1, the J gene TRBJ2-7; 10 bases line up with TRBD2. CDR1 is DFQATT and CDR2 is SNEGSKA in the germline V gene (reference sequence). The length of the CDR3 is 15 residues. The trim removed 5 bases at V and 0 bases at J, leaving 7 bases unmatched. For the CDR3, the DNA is TGCAGTGCTTCTCGTCCTAGCGGGGGCTCCTACGAGCAGTACTTC. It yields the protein CSASRPSGGSYEQYF.

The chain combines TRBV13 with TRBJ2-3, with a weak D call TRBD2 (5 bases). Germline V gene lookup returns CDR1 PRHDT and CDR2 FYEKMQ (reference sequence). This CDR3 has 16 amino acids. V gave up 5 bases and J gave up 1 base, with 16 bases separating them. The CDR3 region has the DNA TGTGCCAGCAGCCCCGGACTGGACCATCGCACAGATACGCAGTATTTT. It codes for CASSPGLDHRTDTQYF.

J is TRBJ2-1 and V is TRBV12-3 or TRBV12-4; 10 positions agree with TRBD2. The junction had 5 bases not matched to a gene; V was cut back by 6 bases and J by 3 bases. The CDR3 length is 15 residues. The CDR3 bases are TGTGCCAGCAGCCAGACTAGCGGGTACTACAATGAGCAGTTCTTC. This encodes CASSQTSGYYNEQFF.

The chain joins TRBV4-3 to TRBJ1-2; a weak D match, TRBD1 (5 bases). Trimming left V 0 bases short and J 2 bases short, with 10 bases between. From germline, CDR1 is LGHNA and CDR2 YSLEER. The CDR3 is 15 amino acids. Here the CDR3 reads CASSQDEGMNYGYTF. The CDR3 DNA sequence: TGCGCCAGCAGCCAAGATGAGGGGATGAACTATGGCTACACCTTC.

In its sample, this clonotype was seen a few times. CDR3 loop: CASSFGPPESETQYF. CDR3 sequence (DNA): TGCGCCAGCAGCTTTGGGCCTCCTGAAAGTGAGACCCAGTACTTC. V and J are TRBV5-1 and TRBJ2-5; D remains ambiguous. CDR1 and CDR2 from the germline V gene are SGHRS and YFSETQ. The CDR3 spans 15 residues. Trimming cost V 2 bases and J 5 bases, with 16 bases left between them.

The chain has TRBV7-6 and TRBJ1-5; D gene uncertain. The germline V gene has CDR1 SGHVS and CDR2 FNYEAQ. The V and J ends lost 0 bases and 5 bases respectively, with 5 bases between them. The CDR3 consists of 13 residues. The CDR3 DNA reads TGTGCCAGCAGCTTAGCGGATTATCAGCCCCAGCATTTT. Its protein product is CASSLADYQPQHF.

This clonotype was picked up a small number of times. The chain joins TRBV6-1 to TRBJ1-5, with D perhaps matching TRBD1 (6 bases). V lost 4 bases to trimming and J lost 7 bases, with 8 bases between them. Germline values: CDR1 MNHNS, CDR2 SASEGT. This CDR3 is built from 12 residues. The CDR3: CASSGGHQPQHF. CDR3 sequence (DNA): TGTGCCAGCAGTGGGGGACACCAGCCCCAGCATTTT.

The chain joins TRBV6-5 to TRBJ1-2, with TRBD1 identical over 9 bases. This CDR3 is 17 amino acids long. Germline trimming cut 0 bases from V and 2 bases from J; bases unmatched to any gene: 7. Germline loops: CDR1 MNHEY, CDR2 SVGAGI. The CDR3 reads CASSYSSPDRGNYGYTF. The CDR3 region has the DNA TGTGCCAGCAGTTACTCGTCCCCGGACAGGGGAAACTATGGCTACACCTTC.

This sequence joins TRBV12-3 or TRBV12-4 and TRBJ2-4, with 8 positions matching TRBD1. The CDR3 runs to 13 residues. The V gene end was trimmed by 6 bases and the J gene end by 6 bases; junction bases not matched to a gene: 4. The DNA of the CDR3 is TGTGCCAGCAGCTCGGACAGGGCAAACATTCAGTACTTC. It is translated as CASSSDRANIQYF.

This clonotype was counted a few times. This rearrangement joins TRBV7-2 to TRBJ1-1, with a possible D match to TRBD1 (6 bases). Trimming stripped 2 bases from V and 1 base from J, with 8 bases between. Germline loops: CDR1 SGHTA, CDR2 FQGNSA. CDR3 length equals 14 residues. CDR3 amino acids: CASSLMGANTEAFF. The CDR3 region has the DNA TGTGCCAGCAGCTTAATGGGGGCGAACACTGAAGCTTTCTTT. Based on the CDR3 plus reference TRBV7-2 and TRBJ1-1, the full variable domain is GAGVSQSPSNKVTEKGKDVELRCDPISGHTALYWYRQSLGQGLEFLIYFQGNSAPDKSGLPSDRFSAERTGGSVSTLTIQRTQQEDSAVYLCASSLMGANTEAFFGQGTRLTVV.

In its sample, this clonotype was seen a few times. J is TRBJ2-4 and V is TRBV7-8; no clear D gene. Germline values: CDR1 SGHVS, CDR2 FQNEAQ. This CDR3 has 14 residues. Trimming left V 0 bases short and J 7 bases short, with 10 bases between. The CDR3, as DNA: TGTGCCAGCAGCTTAGCGTTTTCCGAGAACATTCAGTACTTC. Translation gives CASSLAFSENIQYF.

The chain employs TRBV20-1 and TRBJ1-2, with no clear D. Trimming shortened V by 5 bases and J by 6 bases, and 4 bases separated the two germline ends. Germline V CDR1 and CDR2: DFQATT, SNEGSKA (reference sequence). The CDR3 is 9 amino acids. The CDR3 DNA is TGCAGTGCTCACGATGGCTACACCTTC. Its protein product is CSAHDGYTF.

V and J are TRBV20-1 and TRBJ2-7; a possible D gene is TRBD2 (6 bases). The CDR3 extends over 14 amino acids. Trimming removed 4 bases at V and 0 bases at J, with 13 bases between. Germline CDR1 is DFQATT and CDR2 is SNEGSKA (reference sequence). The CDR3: CSAIGRGNSYEQYF. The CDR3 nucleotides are TGCAGTGCTATAGGCCGGGGGAACTCCTACGAGCAGTACTTC.

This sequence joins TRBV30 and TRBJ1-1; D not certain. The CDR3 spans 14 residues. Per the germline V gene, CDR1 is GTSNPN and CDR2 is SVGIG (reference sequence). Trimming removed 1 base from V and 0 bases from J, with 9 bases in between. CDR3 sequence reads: CAWSAPDLNTEAFF. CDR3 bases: TGTGCCTGGAGTGCCCCAGACTTGAACACTGAAGCTTTCTTT.

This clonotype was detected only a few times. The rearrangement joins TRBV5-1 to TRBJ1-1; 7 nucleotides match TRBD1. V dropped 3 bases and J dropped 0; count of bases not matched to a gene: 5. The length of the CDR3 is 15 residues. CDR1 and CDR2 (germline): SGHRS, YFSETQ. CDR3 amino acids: CASSYRDSMNTEAFF. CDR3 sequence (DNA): TGCGCCAGCAGCTATCGGGACAGCATGAACACTGAAGCTTTCTTT.

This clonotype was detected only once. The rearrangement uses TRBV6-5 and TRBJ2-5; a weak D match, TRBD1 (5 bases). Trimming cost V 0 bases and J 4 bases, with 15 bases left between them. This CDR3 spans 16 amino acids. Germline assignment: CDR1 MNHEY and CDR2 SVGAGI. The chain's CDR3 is CASSYSMVRVGETQYF. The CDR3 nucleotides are TGTGCCAGCAGTTACTCGATGGTCAGGGTGGGAGAGACCCAGTACTTC.

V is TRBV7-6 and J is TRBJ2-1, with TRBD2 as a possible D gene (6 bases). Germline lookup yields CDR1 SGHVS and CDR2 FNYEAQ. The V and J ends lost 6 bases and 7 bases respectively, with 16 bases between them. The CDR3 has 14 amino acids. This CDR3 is CASSPGEERNEQFF. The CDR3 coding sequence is TGTGCCAGCAGTCCCGGGGAGGAAAGGAATGAGCAGTTCTTC.

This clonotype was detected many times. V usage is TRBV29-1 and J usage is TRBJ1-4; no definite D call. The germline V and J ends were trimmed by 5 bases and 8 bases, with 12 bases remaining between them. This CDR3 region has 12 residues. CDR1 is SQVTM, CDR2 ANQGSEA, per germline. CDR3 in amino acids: CSVLQAGEKLFF. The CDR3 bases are TGCAGCGTTCTCCAGGCAGGCGAAAAACTGTTTTTT. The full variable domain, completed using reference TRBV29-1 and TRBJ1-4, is SAVISQKPSRDICQRGTSLTIQCQVDSQVTMMFWYRQQPGQSLTLIATANQGSEATYESGFVIDKFPISRPNLTFSTLTVSNMSPEDSSIYLCSVLQAGEKLFFGSGTQLSVL.

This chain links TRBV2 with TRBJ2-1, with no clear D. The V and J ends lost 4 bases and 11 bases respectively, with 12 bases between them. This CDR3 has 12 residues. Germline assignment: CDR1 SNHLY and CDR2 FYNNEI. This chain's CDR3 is CASSGGRAKQFF. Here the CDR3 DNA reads TGTGCCAGCAGTGGTGGGCGTGCTAAGCAGTTCTTC.